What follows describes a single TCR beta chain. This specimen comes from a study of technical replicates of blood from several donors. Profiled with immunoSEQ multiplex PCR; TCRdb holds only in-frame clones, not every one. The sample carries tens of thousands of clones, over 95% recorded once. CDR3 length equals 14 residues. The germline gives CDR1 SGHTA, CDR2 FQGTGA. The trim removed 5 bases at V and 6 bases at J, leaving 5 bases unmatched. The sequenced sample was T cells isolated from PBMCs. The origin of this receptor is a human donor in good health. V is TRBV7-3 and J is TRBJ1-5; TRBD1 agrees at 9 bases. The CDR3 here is CASSITGGGQPQHF. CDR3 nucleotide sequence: TGTGCCAGCAGCATCACAGGGGGCGGTCAGCCCCAGCATTTT. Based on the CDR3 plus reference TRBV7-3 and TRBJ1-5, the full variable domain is GAGVSQTPSNKVTEKGKYVELRCDPISGHTALYWYRQSLGQGPEFLIYFQGTGAADDSGLPNDRFFAVRPEGSVSTLKIQRTERGDSAVYLCASSITGGGQPQHFGDGTRLSIL.